The rows below give T cell receptor beta chains drawn from one sample of a study of T-cell reconstitution after alpha-beta-depleted transplantation in children. TCRdb re-analysed the PCR reads in MiXCR, keeping a single row per CDR3 protein. The table includes about 300,000 distinct CDR3 sequences, about 7.3% detected once. The source material was peripheral blood, sampled 360 days after TCRalphabeta/CD19-depleted stem cell transplant. These receptors originate from a female patient under 10 years old who had a stem cell transplant for Fanconi anemia, so the T cells may come from the graft donor. The CDR3 runs from the conserved cysteine through the conserved F or W. Each record gives: D gene, clone size, V gene, J gene, CDR3 protein, CDR3 DNA. A D gene is named only where the DNA matches it firmly. Not every row has a clone size; where given, it reads once, few, many or a size class.

d_call: NA; clone_size: many; v_call: TRBV20-1; j_call: TRBJ2-7; cdr3_aa: CSAAVALSYEQYF; cdr3_nt: TGCAGTGCAGCTGTAGCGCTTTCCTACGAGCAGTACTTC
d_call: TRBD2; clone_size: few; v_call: TRBV6-2/TRBV6-3; j_call: TRBJ2-5; cdr3_aa: CASSFEQTSGGTQYF; cdr3_nt: TGTGCCAGCAGTTTCGAGCAGACGTCGGGAGGGACCCAGTACTTC
d_call: TRBD2; clone_size: few; v_call: TRBV5-1; j_call: TRBJ2-3; cdr3_aa: CASSWPTSGANTDTQYF; cdr3_nt: TGCGCCAGCAGCTGGCCGACTAGCGGGGCCAACACAGATACGCAGTATTTT
d_call: NA; clone_size: NA; v_call: TRBV6-2/TRBV6-3; j_call: TRBJ2-3; cdr3_aa: CASSYSVGNTQYF; cdr3_nt: TGTGCCAGCAGTTACTCTGTAGGGAATACGCAGTATTTT
d_call: NA; clone_size: few; v_call: TRBV7-8; j_call: TRBJ2-2; cdr3_aa: CASSLHPGTLALTGELFF; cdr3_nt: TGTGCCAGCAGTTTACACCCCGGGACCCTCGCCCTCACCGGGGAGCTGTTTTTT
d_call: NA; clone_size: NA; v_call: TRBV15; j_call: TRBJ2-5; cdr3_aa: CATRFGGMETQYF; cdr3_nt: TGTGCCACCAGGTTCGGGGGCATGGAGACCCAGTACTTC
d_call: TRBD2; clone_size: many; v_call: TRBV12-3/TRBV12-4; j_call: TRBJ2-1; cdr3_aa: CASSLALTSWGEQFF; cdr3_nt: TGTGCCAGCAGTTTGGCGTTGACTAGCTGGGGTGAGCAGTTCTTC
d_call: NA; clone_size: many; v_call: TRBV5-1; j_call: TRBJ2-3; cdr3_aa: CASSPVGDTQYF; cdr3_nt: TGCGCCAGCAGCCCCGTAGGGGATACGCAGTATTTT
d_call: NA; clone_size: few; v_call: TRBV20-1; j_call: TRBJ1-2; cdr3_aa: CSAPGGRWDLGGYTF; cdr3_nt: TGCAGTGCGCCGGGGGGCCGTTGGGATTTGGGGGGCTACACCTTC
d_call: NA; clone_size: many; v_call: TRBV12-3/TRBV12-4; j_call: TRBJ2-3; cdr3_aa: CASSSNREQTDTQYF; cdr3_nt: TGTGCCAGCAGCTCCAACAGGGAACAAACAGATACGCAGTATTTT
d_call: NA; clone_size: many; v_call: TRBV24-1; j_call: TRBJ1-1; cdr3_aa: CATSEVVGDLDTEAFF; cdr3_nt: TGTGCCACCAGTGAGGTCGTCGGGGACTTGGACACTGAAGCTTTCTTT